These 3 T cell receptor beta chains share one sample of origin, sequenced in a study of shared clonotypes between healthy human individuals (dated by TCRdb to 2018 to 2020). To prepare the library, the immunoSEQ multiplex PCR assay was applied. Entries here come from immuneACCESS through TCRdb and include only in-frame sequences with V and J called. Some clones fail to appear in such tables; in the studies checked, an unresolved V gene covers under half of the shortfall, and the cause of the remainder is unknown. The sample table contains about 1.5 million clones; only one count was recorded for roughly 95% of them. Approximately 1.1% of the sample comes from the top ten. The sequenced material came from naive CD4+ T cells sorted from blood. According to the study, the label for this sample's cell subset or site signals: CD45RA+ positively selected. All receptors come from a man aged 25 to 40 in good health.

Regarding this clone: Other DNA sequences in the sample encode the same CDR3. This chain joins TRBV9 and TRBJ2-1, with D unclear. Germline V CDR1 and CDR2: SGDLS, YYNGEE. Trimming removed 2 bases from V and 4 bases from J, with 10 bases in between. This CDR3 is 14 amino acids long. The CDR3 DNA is TGTGCCAGCAGCGTGGGTCGGGCTTACAATGAGCAGTTCTTC. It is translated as CASSVGRAYNEQFF.

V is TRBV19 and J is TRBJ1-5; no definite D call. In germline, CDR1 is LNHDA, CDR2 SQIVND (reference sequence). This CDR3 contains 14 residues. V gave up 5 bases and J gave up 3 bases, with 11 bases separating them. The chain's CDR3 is CASSPRALNQPQHF. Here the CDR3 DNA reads TGTGCCAGTAGTCCCCGGGCCCTCAATCAGCCCCAGCATTTT.

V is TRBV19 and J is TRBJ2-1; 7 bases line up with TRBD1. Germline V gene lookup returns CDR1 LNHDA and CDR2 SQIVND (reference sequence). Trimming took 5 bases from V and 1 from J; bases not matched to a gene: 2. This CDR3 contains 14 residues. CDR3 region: CASSSGGSYNEQFF. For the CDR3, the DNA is TGTGCCAGTAGTTCAGGGGGATCCTACAATGAGCAGTTCTTC.